The 24 T cell receptor beta chains given below trace back to one sample, sequenced in a study of CD8 T cells in ankylosing spondylitis. TCRdb reprocessed the 5' RACE reads with MiXCR, giving one entry per CDR3 protein. The profile shows roughly 230,000 distinct CDR3 sequences, over 15% of them singletons. Source material: blood, either unsorted or a sorted T cell fraction (not recorded which). These receptor sequences come from a male donor with ankylosing spondylitis or in good health (not recorded which).

This clonotype was observed a handful of times. This rearrangement joins TRBV4-1 to TRBJ2-5; TRBD2 matches 7 bases. This CDR3 contains 15 residues. Germline V lookup: CDR1 MGHRA, CDR2 YSYEKL. V trimming: 4 bases; J trimming: 5 bases; junction bases outside the gene matches: 10. DNA of the CDR3: TGCGCCAGCAGCCCTACTCTAGCGGAACTTGAGACCCAGTACTTC. Translating gives CASSPTLAELETQYF.

A few counts support this clonotype. The rearrangement uses TRBV4-2 and TRBJ2-3; 8 bases are shared with TRBD2. In germline, CDR1 is LGHNA, CDR2 YNFKEQ. With 1 base clipped from V and 4 bases from J, the junction kept 7 bases outside the gene matches. The length of the CDR3 is 16 residues. The CDR3 region is CASSQVRSGNADTQYF. CDR3 coding DNA: TGTGCCAGCAGCCAAGTACGTAGCGGGAACGCAGATACGCAGTATTTT.

The table lists this clonotype with many counts. The chain carries TRBV7-2 and TRBJ1-2, with 7 bases that match TRBD1. The CDR3 sequence is 16 residues long. After removal of 0 bases from V and 5 bases from J, the junction contained 9 bases not matched to a gene. CDR1 is SGHTA and CDR2 is FQGNSA in the germline V gene. CDR3 region: CASSLAHTGDPYGYTF. The CDR3 coding sequence is TGTGCCAGCAGCTTAGCCCACACAGGGGACCCGTATGGCTACACCTTC.

V is TRBV6-1 and J is TRBJ2-7, with a possible D match to TRBD2 (5 bases). V shed 7 bases and J shed 0 bases, with 10 bases lying between them. Germline loops: CDR1 MNHNS, CDR2 SASEGT. This CDR3 has 13 amino acids. The DNA of the CDR3 is TGTGCCAGCATTGGGAGAGACTCCTACGAGCAGTACTTC. Amino acids: CASIGRDSYEQYF.

This chain links TRBV4-1 with TRBJ2-7; 7 bases fit TRBD1. CDR1 and CDR2 from the germline V gene are MGHRA and YSYEKL. Losses at the gene ends were 5 bases for V and 3 bases for J; bases not matched to a gene: 10. This CDR3 spans 15 amino acids. The CDR3 coding sequence is TGCGCCAGCAGCTTGTCGACAGGGTCGGGCTACGAGCAGTACTTC. It is translated as CASSLSTGSGYEQYF.

The chain joins TRBV20-1 to TRBJ2-7; possibly TRBD2 for D (6 bases). CDR1 and CDR2 from the germline V gene are DFQATT and SNEGSKA (reference sequence). This CDR3 comprises 14 residues. V was shortened by 0 bases and J by 6 bases, with 15 bases between the two germline ends. CDR3 in amino acids: CSARDPTSWIEQYF. The CDR3 DNA reads TGCAGTGCTAGAGATCCCACTAGCTGGATCGAGCAGTACTTC.

This rearrangement joins TRBV20-1 to TRBJ1-5; D possibly corresponds to TRBD1 (6 bases). Trimming removed 0 bases from V and 6 bases from J, with 12 bases in between. The germline V gene has CDR1 DFQATT and CDR2 SNEGSKA (reference sequence). There are 14 residues in the CDR3. The CDR3 nucleotides are TGCAGTGCTAGAGATACGGGGGGCGGTCAGCCCCAGCATTTT. It specifies CSARDTGGGQPQHF.

This chain connects TRBV4-1 to TRBJ1-5; TRBD1 might be the D (5 bases). The CDR3 is 15 residues long. Trimming shortened V by 1 base and J by 0 bases, and 7 bases separated the two germline ends. Germline-derived CDR1 and CDR2 are MGHRA and YSYEKL. The CDR3 DNA is TGCGCCAGCAGCCAAGTGACAGATAGCAATCAGCCCCAGCATTTT. Its translation is CASSQVTDSNQPQHF.

In its sample, this clonotype was seen a few times. The rearrangement links TRBV29-1 to TRBJ2-1; no clear D gene. Per the germline V gene, CDR1 is SQVTM and CDR2 is ANQGSEA. V lost 1 base and J lost 2, with 15 bases in between. The CDR3 contains 16 residues. The DNA of the CDR3 is TGCAGCGTTGAAGGGTCTCAGCGTAGGACCTACAATGAGCAGTTCTTC. It translates to CSVEGSQRRTYNEQFF.

The sample holds many counts of this clonotype. This sequence joins TRBV7-9 and TRBJ2-1; D unclear. Germline V lookup: CDR1 SEHNR, CDR2 FQNEAQ (reference sequence). The CDR3 length is 12 residues. Trimming removed 1 base from V and 15 bases from J, with 13 bases in between. CDR3 in amino acids: CASSLGEAVSFF. In nucleotides, the CDR3 is TGTGCCAGCAGCTTAGGCGAGGCGGTATCGTTCTTC.

The rearrangement joins TRBV4-3 to TRBJ2-1, with a weak D call TRBD1 (6 bases). Germline CDR1 and CDR2: LGHNA and YSLEER. Trimming left V 4 bases short and J 12 bases short, with 16 bases between. CDR3 length: 13 amino acids. The CDR3 protein is CASSPEQGDGQFF. CDR3 bases: TGCGCCAGCAGCCCAGAACAGGGCGATGGGCAGTTCTTC.

The chain employs TRBV9 and TRBJ2-3; 13 bases are a match to TRBD2. J lost 8 bases, V lost 6 bases, and 12 bases had no gene match. Germline V lookup: CDR1 SGDLS, CDR2 YYNGEE. This CDR3 is built from 16 residues. The CDR3 DNA sequence: TGTGCCAGCACAACCGGGACTAGCGGGATATCACCTACGCAGTATTTT. Translation gives CASTTGTSGISPTQYF. Based on the CDR3 plus reference TRBV9 and TRBJ2-3, the full variable domain is DSGVTQTPKHLITATGQRVTLRCSPRSGDLSVYWYQQSLDQGLQFLIQYYNGEERAKGNILERFSAQQFPDLHSELNLSSLELGDSALYFCASTTGTSGISPTQYFGPGTRLTVL.

This clonotype was counted once. The chain carries TRBV4-3 and TRBJ2-7; tentative D call: TRBD2 (6 bases). CDR1 and CDR2 (germline): LGHNA, YSLEER. Trimming left V 0 bases short and J 6 bases short, with 18 bases between. The CDR3 contains 16 residues. CDR3 DNA sequence: TGCGCCAGCAGCCAAGATCTGGCAGGGAGGCCTCGCGAGCAGTACTTC. This translates into CASSQDLAGRPREQYF.

DNA for the CDR3: TGTGCCAGCAGCTTAGGGGACGGAGATGCCTACGAGCAGTACTTC. Its protein product is CASSLGDGDAYEQYF. This chain joins TRBV7-3 and TRBJ2-7, with D perhaps TRBD1 or TRBD2 (5 bases each). CDR1 and CDR2 from the germline V gene are SGHTA and FQGTGA. Trimming cost V 2 bases and J 2 bases, with 13 bases left between them. The CDR3 consists of 15 residues.

The rearrangement links TRBV20-1 to TRBJ1-2; TRBD1 matches at 9 bases. Unmatched junction bases numbered 15, after V lost 6 bases and J lost 4 bases. This CDR3 has 16 residues. CDR1 DFQATT and CDR2 SNEGSKA come from the germline V gene (reference sequence). Here the CDR3 DNA reads TGCAGTGCCTTAGTCCCGGGACAGGGTTTAGTCTATGGCTACACCTTC. Its protein product is CSALVPGQGLVYGYTF.

This clonotype was seen more than once but under ten times. This chain links TRBV29-1 with TRBJ2-5; 8 bases match TRBD1. The CDR3 consists of 15 residues. Germline values: CDR1 SQVTM, CDR2 ANQGSEA. The trim removed 7 bases at V and 4 bases at J, leaving 14 bases unmatched. As DNA, the CDR3 is TGCAGCGCCACGTGGGGGCAGGGGGCCGGAGAGACCCAGTACTTC. This gives the protein CSATWGQGAGETQYF.

The V gene is TRBV15, the J gene TRBJ2-1; D is ambiguous. V gave up 4 bases and J gave up 4 bases, with 11 bases separating them. The CDR3 consists of 14 residues. Germline V lookup: CDR1 LNHNV, CDR2 YYDKDF (reference sequence). The CDR3 spells CATSTLGLYNEQFF. DNA for the CDR3: TGTGCCACCAGCACGTTAGGCTTGTACAATGAGCAGTTCTTC.

This clonotype was observed a handful of times. This sequence joins TRBV29-1 and TRBJ2-7; 7 nucleotides match TRBD2. V was pared by 7 bases and J by 2 bases, with 17 bases of the junction left unmatched. The CDR3 sequence is 16 residues long. Germline V CDR1 and CDR2: SQVTM, ANQGSEA. CDR3 sequence (DNA): TGCAGCGCCCGGGGGGAAATGAGCGGGAAAACCTACGAGCAGTACTTC. Translated: CSARGEMSGKTYEQYF.

V is TRBV12-3 or TRBV12-4 and J is TRBJ2-5; D ambiguous. Trimming took 1 base from V and 5 from J, leaving 8 bases between them. CDR3 length: 13 residues. The CDR3 loop reads CASSLGFGETQYF. CDR3 nucleotide sequence: TGTGCCAGCAGTTTAGGGTTCGGGGAGACCCAGTACTTC.

This chain connects TRBV15 to TRBJ2-2; unclear D gene. Germline CDR1 is LNHNV and CDR2 is YYDKDF (reference sequence). V was shortened by 3 bases and J by 2 bases, with 4 bases between the two germline ends. The CDR3 totals 13 residues. The CDR3 loop reads CATSSINTGELFF. CDR3 in DNA: TGTGCCACCAGCAGTATTAACACCGGGGAGCTGTTTTTT.

This clonotype has only a few counts. CDR3 protein: CATSRGPQAMGYNEQFF. CDR3 nucleotide sequence: TGTGCCACCAGCAGAGGTCCTCAGGCGATGGGGTATAATGAGCAGTTCTTC. This chain connects TRBV15 to TRBJ2-1, with no clear D. Between the trimmed V and J ends, which lost 1 base and 7 bases, there was a span of 20 bases. The CDR3 is made up of 17 amino acids. Germline V gene lookup returns CDR1 LNHNV and CDR2 YYDKDF (reference sequence).

The DNA for the CDR3 is TGTGCCAGCAGCACCCAGGGACAGGGGGCGGATGAAGCTTTCTTT. Encoded protein: CASSTQGQGADEAFF. The chain employs TRBV13 and TRBJ1-1, with TRBD1 identical over 12 bases. The CDR3 contains 15 residues. Germline V gives CDR1 PRHDT, CDR2 FYEKMQ (reference sequence). The V gene end was trimmed by 5 bases and the J gene end by 7 bases; junction bases not matched to a gene: 8.

This clonotype has a handful of counts. The chain links TRBV7-9 to TRBJ2-5, with 9 nucleotides matching TRBD2. Germline CDR1 reads SEHNR; CDR2 reads FQNEAQ (reference sequence). The CDR3 has 14 amino acids. J gave up 3 bases and V 7 bases, and 6 bases lay outside the gene matches. CDR3 protein: CASTQGTSKETQYF. The CDR3 bases are TGTGCCAGCACCCAAGGGACTAGCAAAGAGACCCAGTACTTC.

This clonotype occurred many times. This rearrangement joins TRBV4-1 to TRBJ2-7; 10 bases fit TRBD1. The CDR3 runs 15 residues. Germline V CDR1 and CDR2: MGHRA, YSYEKL. Trimming took 3 bases from V and 2 from J; bases not matched to a gene: 4. The CDR3 DNA is TGCGCCAGCAGCCACACCGGGACAGGGGCCTACGAGCAGTACTTC. It is translated as CASSHTGTGAYEQYF.